These 6 T cell receptor beta chains originate from one sample sequenced in a study of Graves' ophthalmopathy and Graves' hyperthyroidism (dated by TCRdb to the late 2010s). The instrument was an Illumina HiSeq 2000. TCR beta CDR3 regions were amplified from RNA transcripts for repertoire sequencing. A first-round RT-PCR used HTBI primers with the Qiagen OneStep RT-PCR kit, followed by a second-round multiplex PCR, size selection and purification. TCRdb reprocessed the public reads (quality trimming at Q25 with fastp, clone calling with MiXCR) and kept in-frame beta chains. Rows are combined by CDR3 protein, so each entry shows the most common genes and DNA. The sample records about 480,000 distinct CDR3 sequences, about an eighth of which are singletons. About 9.4% of the sample lies in the top ten. Input material: blood. These receptor sequences come from a woman in her twenties or thirties with Graves' ophthalmopathy. Donor details come from another sample of the same person, matched by shared clones.

The chain links TRBV27 to TRBJ2-7; TRBD2 matches at 7 bases. The CDR3 runs to 17 residues. Trimming took 5 bases from V and 6 from J; bases not matched to a gene: 19. CDR1 and CDR2 (germline): MNHEY, SMNVEV (reference sequence). The CDR3 DNA reads TGTGCCAGCAGTGGTTTAGCGGGTGAAGAGGGAGGCACCGAGCAGTACTTC. Translated: CASSGLAGEEGGTEQYF.

This sequence joins TRBV24-1 and TRBJ2-5; 7 positions match TRBD1. CDR3 length equals 16 residues. CDR1 is KGHDR, CDR2 SFDVKD, per germline. Unmatched junction bases numbered 5, after V lost 1 base and J lost 1 base. In nucleotides, the CDR3 is TGTGCCACCAGTGATTTCCTGACAGGGACCCAAGAGACCCAGTACTTC. Amino acid sequence: CATSDFLTGTQETQYF.

This clonotype was found many times. This sequence joins TRBV29-1 and TRBJ1-1; 8 bases fit TRBD1. The CDR3 spans 12 residues. V dropped 8 bases and J dropped 4; count of bases not matched to a gene: 6. The V gene's germline CDR1 is SQVTM and CDR2 ANQGSEA. The DNA of the CDR3 is TGCAGCCTACAGGGGGGGAGCACTGAAGCTTTCTTT. It codes for CSLQGGSTEAFF.

This clonotype was counted at least ten times. Written as DNA, the CDR3 is TGTGCCAGCAGGAACCAGGGCGGCACAGAGCAGGGCTACACCTTC. This gives the protein CASRNQGGTEQGYTF. The rearrangement links TRBV28 to TRBJ1-2, with D maybe TRBD1 (5 bases). Per the germline V gene, CDR1 is MDHEN and CDR2 is SYDVKM. Trimming removed 6 bases from V and 8 bases from J, with 22 bases in between. The CDR3 is made up of 15 amino acids.

The J gene is TRBJ2-7, the V gene TRBV20-1, with D perhaps assigned TRBD1 or TRBD2 (10 bases each). Trimming took 2 bases from V and 3 from J, leaving 26 bases between them. From germline, CDR1 is DFQATT and CDR2 SNEGSKA (reference sequence). The CDR3 has 18 amino acids. The CDR3 sequence is CSARTRTGGLAGDYEQYF. The CDR3 DNA sequence: TGCAGTGCTAGAACCAGGACAGGGGGGCTAGCGGGAGACTACGAGCAGTACTTC.

This clonotype occurred many times. V usage is TRBV11-2 and J usage is TRBJ1-3; D is ambiguous. Germline V lookup: CDR1 SGHAT, CDR2 FQNNGV. The CDR3 is made up of 14 amino acids. V shed 4 bases and J shed 4 bases, with 11 bases lying between them. Written as DNA, the CDR3 is TGTGCCAGCAGCTGGACGGAGGACGGAAACACCATATATTTT. Residues: CASSWTEDGNTIYF.